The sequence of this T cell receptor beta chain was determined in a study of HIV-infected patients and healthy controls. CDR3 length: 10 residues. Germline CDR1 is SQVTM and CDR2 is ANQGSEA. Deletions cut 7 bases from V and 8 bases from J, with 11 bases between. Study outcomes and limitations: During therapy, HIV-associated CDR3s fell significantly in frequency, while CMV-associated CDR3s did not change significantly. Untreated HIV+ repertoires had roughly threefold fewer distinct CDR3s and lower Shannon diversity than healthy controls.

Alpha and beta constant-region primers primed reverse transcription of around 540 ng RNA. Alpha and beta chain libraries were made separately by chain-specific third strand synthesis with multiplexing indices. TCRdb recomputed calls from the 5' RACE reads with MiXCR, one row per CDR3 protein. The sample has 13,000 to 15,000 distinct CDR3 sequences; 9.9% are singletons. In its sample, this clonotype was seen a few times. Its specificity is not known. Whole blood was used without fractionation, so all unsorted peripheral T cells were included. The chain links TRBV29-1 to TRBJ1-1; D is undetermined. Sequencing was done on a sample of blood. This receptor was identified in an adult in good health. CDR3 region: CSAGVAEAFF. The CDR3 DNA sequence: TGCAGCGCCGGAGTGGCAGAAGCTTTCTTT.